A selection of T cell receptor beta chains follows, all from one sample in a study of CD8+ T cells in alopecia areata. Clones were read by immunoSEQ multiplex PCR, and TCRdb kept only the in-frame ones, dropping some. The table lists fewer than 250,000 clones, 64% of them singletons. The sample in question was CD4+ T cells sorted from blood, obtained at week 4, from a patient treated with tofacitinib. These receptors were taken from a human donor with alopecia areata. CDR3s include the opening cysteine and the closing phenylalanine or tryptophan. A D gene is named only where the DNA matches it firmly. Clone size is stated in some rows and not others, as once, few, many or a class when expanded.

J gene | clone size | V gene | D gene | CDR3 DNA | CDR3 protein
TRBJ2-7 | few | TRBV5-6 | NA | TGTGCCAGCAGCCCCCAGTCGCGGAATTACGAGCAGTACTTC | CASSPQSRNYEQYF
TRBJ1-1 | few | TRBV5-5 | NA | TGTGCCAGCAGCTACCAGGCGACGGTGAACACTGAAGCTTTCTTT | CASSYQATVNTEAFF
TRBJ1-1 | NA | TRBV9 | NA | TGTGCCAGCAGCGGAGGGACATTGAACACTGAAGCTTTCTTT | CASSGGTLNTEAFF
TRBJ2-5 | few | TRBV29-1 | NA | TGCAGCGTCCACGACGCCGCTGACGAGACCCAGTACTTC | CSVHDAADETQYF
TRBJ2-1 | once | TRBV5-1 | TRBD1 | TGCGCCAGCAGCTTCCCGGGGACAGGCATCAATGAGCAGTTCTTC | CASSFPGTGINEQFF
TRBJ2-7 | NA | TRBV4-2 | TRBD1 | TGTGCCAGCAGCCAATCCTCCGGGACAGGGGGAAAGCAGTACTTC | CASSQSSGTGGKQYF
TRBJ2-1 | NA | TRBV2 | TRBD1 | TGTGCCAGCAAAGTTTTCGGACAGGGCAATGAGCAGTTCTTC | CASKVFGQGNEQFF
TRBJ2-7 | few | TRBV7-9 | NA | TGTGCCAGCAGCTTAGAAGGGCTATACGAGCAGTACTTC | CASSLEGLYEQYF
TRBJ1-2 | NA | TRBV13 | NA | TGTGCCAGCAGCTTAATGCGGAATGGCTACACCTTC | CASSLMRNGYTF
TRBJ2-5 | few | TRBV11-2 | TRBD1 | TGTGCCAGCAGCTTAACAGGGGAAGAGACCCAGTACTTC | CASSLTGEETQYF
TRBJ2-5 | NA | TRBV11-2 | NA | TGTGCCAGCAGCTCACAGGGACGGGAGACCCAGTACTTC | CASSSQGRETQYF
TRBJ1-2 | few | TRBV29-1 | NA | TGCAGCGTTGAAAGGGCGGACTATGGCTACACCTTC | CSVERADYGYTF
TRBJ2-1 | NA | TRBV5-6 | NA | TGTGCCAGCAGCTCGGGCCCAATCTCCTACAATGAGCAGTTCTTC | CASSSGPISYNEQFF
TRBJ2-1 | few | TRBV2 | TRBD1 | TGTGCCAGCAGTGTGGAGGGGACAGGGGGGAATGAGCAGTTCTTC | CASSVEGTGGNEQFF
TRBJ2-5 | NA | TRBV2 | NA | TGTGCCAGCAGTGAAGTCGGGCCTTGGGAGACCCAGTACTTC | CASSEVGPWETQYF
TRBJ2-5 | NA | TRBV5-1 | TRBD1 | TGCGCCAGCAGCACAGGACAGGATGAGACCCAGTACTTC | CASSTGQDETQYF
TRBJ1-2 | NA | TRBV7-9 | NA | TGTGCCAGCAGCTTACGAGAGAATCGATATGGCTACACCTTC | CASSLRENRYGYTF
TRBJ2-5 | NA | TRBV9 | NA | TGTGCCAGCAGCGTAGGCGTCCAACAAGAGACCCAGTACTTC | CASSVGVQQETQYF
TRBJ1-4 | NA | TRBV30 | NA | TGTGCCTGGAGCATAGTTAGCGAAAAACTGTTTTTT | CAWSIVSEKLFF
TRBJ2-1 | NA | TRBV9 | NA | TGTGCCAGCAATCAGGCCCCCCAGTCCCATGAGCAGTTCTTC | CASNQAPQSHEQFF
TRBJ2-5 | few | TRBV2 | NA | TGTGCCATAGGACAGAATCAAGAGACCCAGTACTTC | CAIGQNQETQYF
TRBJ2-1 | NA | TRBV7-3 | NA | TGTGCCAGCAGCCCAGGATACAGGGTAAACGACAATGAGCAGTTCTTC | CASSPGYRVNDNEQFF
TRBJ2-5 | NA | TRBV19 | NA | TGTGCCAGTAGTATTAGTCTGCAAGAGACCCAGTACTTC | CASSISLQETQYF
TRBJ2-5 | NA | TRBV5-1 | TRBD2 | TGCGCCAGCAGCCCGAGACAAGGGAGGGGGACCCAGTACTTC | CASSPRQGRGTQYF
TRBJ1-5 | NA | TRBV28 | NA | TGTGCCAGCAGTTTTCCCGGGGACCCCCCTCAGCCCCAGCATTTT | CASSFPGDPPQPQHF
TRBJ2-7 | NA | TRBV4-1 | NA | TGCGCCAGCAGTACCTCAGGCAGGGGCGAGCAGTACTTC | CASSTSGRGEQYF
TRBJ2-5 | NA | TRBV15 | TRBD2 | TGTGCCACCAGCAGAGCGACTAGCGGGGGGCAAGAGACCCAGTACTTC | CATSRATSGGQETQYF
TRBJ2-5 | once | TRBV9 | NA | TGTGCCAGCAGCGTAGACGGGCTGTCCCCCTCCCAGTACTTC | CASSVDGLSPSQYF
TRBJ1-2 | NA | TRBV4-2 | TRBD1 | TGTGCCAGCAGCCAAGGGGGACAGACTAATGTGTATGGCTACACCTTC | CASSQGGQTNVYGYTF
TRBJ1-2 | NA | TRBV6-5 | NA | TGTGCCACCGCACCCGGACCCCTTTATGGCTACACCTTC | CATAPGPLYGYTF
TRBJ2-5 | NA | TRBV12-5 | NA | TGTGCTAGTGGTTTTGGGCCAGAGACCCAGTACTTC | CASGFGPETQYF
TRBJ1-2 | few | TRBV25-1 | TRBD1 | TGTGCCAGCAGTGATTCCGGGACAGCTTATGGCTACACCTTC | CASSDSGTAYGYTF
TRBJ1-1 | NA | TRBV29-1 | NA | TGCAGCGCCGTAGATGACACGGGCACTGAAGCTTTCTTT | CSAVDDTGTEAFF
TRBJ2-3 | NA | TRBV6-5 | TRBD1 | TGTGCCAGCAGTGACCGGGACAGGGTCCAGTATTTT | CASSDRDRVQYF
TRBJ1-5 | NA | TRBV5-1 | NA | TGCGCCAGCAGCACACAGGGAGATCAGCCCCAGCATTTT | CASSTQGDQPQHF
TRBJ1-1 | NA | TRBV27 | TRBD1 | TGTGCCAGCAGCTATAGACAGGGGAACACTGAAGCTTTCTTT | CASSYRQGNTEAFF
TRBJ2-3 | NA | TRBV9 | NA | TGTGCCAGCAGCGTAGAGGGAGTCACTAGCACAGATACGCAGTATTTT | CASSVEGVTSTDTQYF
TRBJ1-4 | once | TRBV29-1 | NA | TGCAGCGTTGATGAGGGGGAAAAACTGTTTTTT | CSVDEGEKLFF
TRBJ1-5 | NA | TRBV7-2 | NA | TGTGCCAGCAGCCCCGACAAGAACAATCAGCCCCAGCATTTT | CASSPDKNNQPQHF
TRBJ2-7 | few | TRBV29-1 | NA | TGCAGCGTTGTTCGGGACATATCCTACGAGCAGTACTTC | CSVVRDISYEQYF
TRBJ1-5 | once | TRBV2 | NA | TGTGCCAGCAGTGCCACGGTGACTCAGCCCCAGCATTTT | CASSATVTQPQHF
TRBJ2-3 | NA | TRBV7-2 | NA | TGTGCCAGCAGCCCTTCCACAGATACGCAGTATTTT | CASSPSTDTQYF
TRBJ1-1 | NA | TRBV30 | NA | TGTGCCTGGAGTGGGTACACCCGGGGGACTGAAGCTTTCTTT | CAWSGYTRGTEAFF
TRBJ2-3 | NA | TRBV30 | NA | TGTGCCTGGAATAGAGGGATCGGCACAGATACGCAGTATTTT | CAWNRGIGTDTQYF
TRBJ2-3 | NA | TRBV5-1 | NA | TGCGCCAGCAGCTCCCTATATGTTGGAACAGATACGCAGTATTTT | CASSSLYVGTDTQYF
TRBJ2-1 | NA | TRBV2 | NA | TGTGCCAGCAGTGACGAAGGGCAGACCGCCAGGTTCTTC | CASSDEGQTARFF
TRBJ2-4 | NA | TRBV5-1 | NA | TGCGCCAGCAGCTTGGAGGCTAGCTCAGCCAAAAACATTCAGTACTTC | CASSLEASSAKNIQYF
TRBJ1-1 | few | TRBV29-1 | TRBD1 | TGCAGCGGGCGACCGACAGGGGAGAACACTGAAGCTTTCTTT | CSGRPTGENTEAFF
TRBJ2-5 | NA | TRBV30 | NA | TGTGCCTGGAAAGCCTCGGGGCAAGAGACCCAGTACTTC | CAWKASGQETQYF
TRBJ1-2 | few | TRBV7-2 | NA | TGTGCCAGCAGCTTAGGACAGAACTATGGCTACACCTTC | CASSLGQNYGYTF
TRBJ2-4 | NA | TRBV29-1 | NA | TGCAGCGTTGGTCCTCTAGCCAAAAACATTCAGTACTTC | CSVGPLAKNIQYF
TRBJ2-2 | NA | TRBV19 | NA | TGTGCCAGTAGTGAACTAGCGAACACCGGGGAGCTGTTTTTT | CASSELANTGELFF
TRBJ2-1 | NA | TRBV7-2 | TRBD2 | TGTGCCAGCAGACCAGCCGCCTCTAGCGGGGGGGCCCATGAGCAGTTCTTC | CASRPAASSGGAHEQFF
TRBJ2-1 | NA | TRBV28 | NA | TGTGCCAGCCAAAACACTTACAATGAGCAGTTCTTC | CASQNTYNEQFF
TRBJ2-3 | few | TRBV7-2 | NA | TGTGCCAGCAGCCCAAGCGGGTCATATAGAGATACGCAGTATTTT | CASSPSGSYRDTQYF
TRBJ1-5 | NA | TRBV30 | NA | TGTGCCTGGAGTGTGCAACAGGGAGGTCAGCCCCAGCATTTT | CAWSVQQGGQPQHF
TRBJ1-1 | once | TRBV27 | TRBD1 | TGTGCCAGCAGTCCCGACAGGGGGTTGACTGAAGCTTTCTTT | CASSPDRGLTEAFF
TRBJ2-5 | few | TRBV5-1 | TRBD1 | TGCGCCAGCAGCTTGGTGGCAGGGGGCCAAGAGACCCAGTACTTC | CASSLVAGGQETQYF
TRBJ2-7 | NA | TRBV11-2 | NA | TGTGCCAGCAGCTCGGACGGGCTCTCCTACGAGCAGTACTTC | CASSSDGLSYEQYF